This T cell receptor beta chain was recorded in a study of vaccination and CD4 T cells after COVID-19. About this clonotype itself: The antigen is undetermined.

Sequencing of DNA taken from cultured CD4+ T cells relied on the Oncomine TCR Beta short-read assay. One entry per CDR3 protein, called by TCRdb with MiXCR from the PCR reads. The sample consists of around 18,000 distinct CDR3 sequences, 44% of them appearing once. Germline V gives CDR1 DFQATT, CDR2 SNEGSKA (reference sequence). V lost 0 bases and J 7 bases, leaving 22 bases between the germline ends. The CDR3 sequence is 16 residues long. Regarding time point: late sampling 161 to 241 days after vaccination in three convalescent patients. Indicated treatment: approximately nine-day PBMC culture with coronavirus spike peptide pools or control peptides (ViraFEST assay). Positive PCR tests came between March and December 2020, ahead of the US Alpha, Beta and Delta variants.

The V and J genes are TRBV20-1 and TRBJ2-7; D tentatively reads TRBD1 or TRBD2 (5 bases each). This TCR was recovered from a human donor who had recovered from COVID-19. The specimen comprised CD4+ T cells from blood, cultured in vitro, sampled about 7 months after SARS-CoV-2 vaccination. CDR3 bases: TGCAGTGCTAGAGATCGCCGGGACCCACTACCTAAGGAGCAGTACTTC. Translating it yields CSARDRRDPLPKEQYF.